This entry features one TCR beta chain sequence. With a J-beta primer mix and a sample-barcoded 5' primer, a second PCR ran 7 to 11 cycles. TCRdb re-derived calls from the 5' RACE reads in MiXCR, one entry per CDR3 protein. Counted here are around 1,600,000 distinct CDR3 sequences, less than 45% occurring once; the ten biggest clones make up more than 4%. The CDR3 runs 15 residues. Germline assignment: CDR1 SGHTA and CDR2 FQGNSA. Losses at the gene ends were 4 bases for V and 4 bases for J; bases not matched to a gene: 8. This sample was taken from a study of blood T cells in healthy people across ages.

The sequencing input was blood. The origin of this receptor is a woman aged 18-29 years in good health. V and J are TRBV7-2 and TRBJ1-2; 8 bases are shared with TRBD1. The CDR3 is CASSSPRQGSYGYTF. The CDR3 nucleotides read TGTGCCAGCAGCTCTCCGAGACAGGGGTCCTATGGCTACACCTTC.